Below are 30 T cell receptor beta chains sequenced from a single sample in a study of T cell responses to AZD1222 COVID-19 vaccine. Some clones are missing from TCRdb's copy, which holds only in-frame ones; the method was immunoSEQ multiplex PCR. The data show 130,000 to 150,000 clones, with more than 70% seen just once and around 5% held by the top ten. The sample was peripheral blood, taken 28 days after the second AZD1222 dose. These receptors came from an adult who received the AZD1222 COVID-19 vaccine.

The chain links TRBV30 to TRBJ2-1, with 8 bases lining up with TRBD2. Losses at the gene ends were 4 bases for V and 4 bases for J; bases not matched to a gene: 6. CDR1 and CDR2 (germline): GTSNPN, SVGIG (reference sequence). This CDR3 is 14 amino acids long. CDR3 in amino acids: CAWTEGLGYNEQFF. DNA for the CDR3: TGTGCCTGGACCGAGGGACTAGGTTACAATGAGCAGTTCTTC.

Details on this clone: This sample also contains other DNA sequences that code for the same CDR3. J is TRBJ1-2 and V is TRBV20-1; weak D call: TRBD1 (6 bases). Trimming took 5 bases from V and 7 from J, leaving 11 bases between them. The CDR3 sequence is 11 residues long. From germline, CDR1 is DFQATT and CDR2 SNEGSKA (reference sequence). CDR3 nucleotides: TGCAGTGCTCAACAGGGATCTGGCTACACCTTC. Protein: CSAQQGSGYTF.

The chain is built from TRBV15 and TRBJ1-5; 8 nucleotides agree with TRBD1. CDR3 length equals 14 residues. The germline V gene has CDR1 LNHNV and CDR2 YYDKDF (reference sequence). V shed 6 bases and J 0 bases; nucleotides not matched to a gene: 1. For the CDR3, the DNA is TGTGCCACCAGGCAGGGGGCTAGCAATCAGCCCCAGCATTTT. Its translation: CATRQGASNQPQHF. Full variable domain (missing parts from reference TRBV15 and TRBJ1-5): DAMVIQNPRYQVTQFGKPVTLSCSQTLNHNVMYWYQQKSSQAPKLLFHYYDKDFNNEADTPDNFQSRRPNTSFCFLDIRSPGLGDTAMYLCATRQGASNQPQHFGDGTRLSIL.

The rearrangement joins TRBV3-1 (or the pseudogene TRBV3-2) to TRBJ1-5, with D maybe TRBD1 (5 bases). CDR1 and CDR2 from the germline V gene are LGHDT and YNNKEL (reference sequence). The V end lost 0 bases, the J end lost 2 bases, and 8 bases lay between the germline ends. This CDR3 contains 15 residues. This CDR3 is CASSQDLRGNQPQHF. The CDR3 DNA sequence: TGTGCCAGCAGCCAAGATCTCAGGGGCAATCAGCCCCAGCATTTT.

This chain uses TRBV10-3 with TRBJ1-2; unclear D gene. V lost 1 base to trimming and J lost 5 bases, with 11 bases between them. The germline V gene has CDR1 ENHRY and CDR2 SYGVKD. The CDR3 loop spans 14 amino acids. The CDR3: CAISEWGPQYGYTF. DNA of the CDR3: TGTGCCATCAGTGAGTGGGGTCCCCAGTATGGCTACACCTTC.

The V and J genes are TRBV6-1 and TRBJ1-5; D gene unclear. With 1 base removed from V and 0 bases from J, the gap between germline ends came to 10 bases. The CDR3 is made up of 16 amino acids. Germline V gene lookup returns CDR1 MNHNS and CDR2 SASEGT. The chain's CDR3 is CASSEGRFTSNQPQHF. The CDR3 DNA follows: TGTGCCAGCAGTGAAGGGAGGTTCACTAGCAATCAGCCCCAGCATTTT.

The CDR3 sequence is CASSEMQLNTGELFF. The CDR3 DNA reads as TGTGCCAGCAGTGAAATGCAACTGAACACCGGGGAGCTGTTTTTT. This chain uses TRBV6-1 with TRBJ2-2, with no clear D. The length of the CDR3 is 15 residues. The V end was cut by 2 bases, the J end by 1 base, with 8 bases between. Germline CDR1 is MNHNS and CDR2 is SASEGT.

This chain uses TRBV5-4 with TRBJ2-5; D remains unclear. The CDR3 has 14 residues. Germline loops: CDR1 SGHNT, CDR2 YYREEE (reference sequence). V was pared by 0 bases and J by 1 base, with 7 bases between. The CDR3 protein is CASSLGVSQETQYF. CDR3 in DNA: TGTGCCAGCAGCTTGGGAGTGTCCCAAGAGACCCAGTACTTC.

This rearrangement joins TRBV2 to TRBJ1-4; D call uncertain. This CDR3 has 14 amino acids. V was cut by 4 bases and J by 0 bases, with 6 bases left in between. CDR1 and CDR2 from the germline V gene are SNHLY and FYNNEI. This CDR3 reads CASSVQATNEKLFF. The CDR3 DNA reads TGTGCCAGCAGTGTGCAGGCAACTAATGAAAAACTGTTTTTT.

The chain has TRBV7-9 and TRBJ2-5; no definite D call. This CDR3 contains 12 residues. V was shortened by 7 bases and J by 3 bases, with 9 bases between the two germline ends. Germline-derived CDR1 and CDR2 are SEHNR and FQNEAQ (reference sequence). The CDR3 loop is CASNKVEETQYF. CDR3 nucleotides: TGTGCCAGCAACAAGGTAGAAGAGACCCAGTACTTC.

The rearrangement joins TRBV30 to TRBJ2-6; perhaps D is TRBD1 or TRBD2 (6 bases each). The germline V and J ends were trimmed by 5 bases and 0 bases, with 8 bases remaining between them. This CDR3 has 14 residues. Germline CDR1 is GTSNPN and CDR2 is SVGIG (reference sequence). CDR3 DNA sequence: TGTGCCTGGGGGGGGCCCTCTGGGGCCAACGTCCTGACTTTC. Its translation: CAWGGPSGANVLTF.

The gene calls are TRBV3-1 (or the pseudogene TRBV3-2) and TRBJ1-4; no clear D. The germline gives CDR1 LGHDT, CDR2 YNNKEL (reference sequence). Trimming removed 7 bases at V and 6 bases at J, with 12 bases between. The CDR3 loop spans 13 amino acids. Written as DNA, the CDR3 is TGTGCCAGCACCTCCTCCCCGGATGAAAAACTGTTTTTT. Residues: CASTSSPDEKLFF.

The CDR3 bases are TGCGCCAGCAGCCAATACGTGGCTAGCGGGGAAAACATTCAGTACTTC. Translation gives CASSQYVASGENIQYF. The V and J genes are TRBV4-1 and TRBJ2-4; TRBD2 matches at 9 bases. This CDR3 has 16 amino acids. The germline V gene encodes CDR1 MGHRA and CDR2 YSYEKL. V lost 2 bases and J lost 5; bases outside the gene matches: 7.

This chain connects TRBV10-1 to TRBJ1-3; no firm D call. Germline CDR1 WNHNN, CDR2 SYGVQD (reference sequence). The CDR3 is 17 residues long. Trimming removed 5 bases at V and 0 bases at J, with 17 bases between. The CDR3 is CASSPGGTRNSGNTIYF. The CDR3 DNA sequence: TGCGCCAGCAGTCCCGGTGGAACACGGAACTCTGGAAACACCATATATTTT.

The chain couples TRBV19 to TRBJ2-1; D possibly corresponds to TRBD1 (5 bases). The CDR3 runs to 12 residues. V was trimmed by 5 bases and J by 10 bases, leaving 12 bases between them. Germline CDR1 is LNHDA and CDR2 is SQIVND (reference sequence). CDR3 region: CASSLYRYEQFF. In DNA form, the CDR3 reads TGTGCCAGTAGTCTCTACAGGTACGAGCAGTTCTTC.

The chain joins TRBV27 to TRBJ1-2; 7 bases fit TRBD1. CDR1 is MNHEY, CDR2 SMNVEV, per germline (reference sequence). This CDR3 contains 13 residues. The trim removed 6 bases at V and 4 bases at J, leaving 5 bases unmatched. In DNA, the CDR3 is TGTGCCAGCAGCCAGGGGGTCGGCTATGGCTACACCTTC. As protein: CASSQGVGYGYTF.

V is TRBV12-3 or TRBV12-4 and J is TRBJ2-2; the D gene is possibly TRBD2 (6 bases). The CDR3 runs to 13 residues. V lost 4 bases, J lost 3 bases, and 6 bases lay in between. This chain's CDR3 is CASSSSDTGELFF. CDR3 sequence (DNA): TGTGCCAGCAGTTCTAGCGACACCGGGGAGCTGTTTTTT.

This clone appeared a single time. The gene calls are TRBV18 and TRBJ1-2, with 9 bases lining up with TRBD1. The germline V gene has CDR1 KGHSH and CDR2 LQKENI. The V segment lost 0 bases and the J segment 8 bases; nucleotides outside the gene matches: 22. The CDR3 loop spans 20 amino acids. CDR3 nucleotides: TGTGCCAGCTCACCACCGTTTGGTGCGGGAGCCCGGGACAGGGATAGGGGCTACACCTTC. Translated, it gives CASSPPFGAGARDRDRGYTF.

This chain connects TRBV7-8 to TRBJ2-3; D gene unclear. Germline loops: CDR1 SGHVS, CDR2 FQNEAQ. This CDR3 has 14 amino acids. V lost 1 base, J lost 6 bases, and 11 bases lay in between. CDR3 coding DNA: TGTGCCAGCAGCTTAGAGGGCTCCCTGGATACGCAGTATTTT. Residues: CASSLEGSLDTQYF.

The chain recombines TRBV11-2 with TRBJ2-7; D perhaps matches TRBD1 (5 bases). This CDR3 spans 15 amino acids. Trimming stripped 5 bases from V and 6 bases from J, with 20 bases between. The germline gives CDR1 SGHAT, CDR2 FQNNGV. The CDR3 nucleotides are TGTGCCAGCAGCCGACAGAGGAGTGATATGGGCGAGCAGTACTTC. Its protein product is CASSRQRSDMGEQYF.

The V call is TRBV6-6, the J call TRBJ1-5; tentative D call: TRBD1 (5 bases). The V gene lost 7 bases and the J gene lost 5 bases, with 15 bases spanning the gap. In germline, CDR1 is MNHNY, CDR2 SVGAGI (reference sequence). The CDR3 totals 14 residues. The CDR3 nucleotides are TGTGCCAGCACTCGGGACGCCCGGTATCAGCCCCAGCATTTT. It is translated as CASTRDARYQPQHF.

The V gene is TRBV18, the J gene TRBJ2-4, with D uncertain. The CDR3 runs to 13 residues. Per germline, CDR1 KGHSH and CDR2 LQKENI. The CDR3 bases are TGTGCAACCTCCGCCGGAGACAAAAACATTCAGTACTTC. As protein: CATSAGDKNIQYF.

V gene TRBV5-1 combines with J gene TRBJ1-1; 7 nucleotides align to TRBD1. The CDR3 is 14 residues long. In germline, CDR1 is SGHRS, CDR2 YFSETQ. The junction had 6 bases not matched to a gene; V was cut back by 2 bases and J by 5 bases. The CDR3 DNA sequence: TGCGCCAGCAGCTTAGGTCCAGGGGGAACTGAAGCTTTCTTT. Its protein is CASSLGPGGTEAFF.

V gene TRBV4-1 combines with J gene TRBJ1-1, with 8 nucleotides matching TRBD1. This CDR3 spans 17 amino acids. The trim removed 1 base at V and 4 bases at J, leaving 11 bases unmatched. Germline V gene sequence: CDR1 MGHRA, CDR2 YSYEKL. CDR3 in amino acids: CASSQGGLRTGRTEAFF. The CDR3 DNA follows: TGCGCCAGCAGCCAAGGGGGATTACGGACAGGGCGCACTGAAGCTTTCTTT.

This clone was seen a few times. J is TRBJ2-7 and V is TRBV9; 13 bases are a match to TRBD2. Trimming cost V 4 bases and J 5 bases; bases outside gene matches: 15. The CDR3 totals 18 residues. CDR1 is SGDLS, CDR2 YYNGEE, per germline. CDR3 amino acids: CASSPLAGGMGRGNEQYF. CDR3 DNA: TGTGCCAGCAGCCCACTAGCGGGGGGGATGGGGAGAGGCAACGAGCAGTACTTC.

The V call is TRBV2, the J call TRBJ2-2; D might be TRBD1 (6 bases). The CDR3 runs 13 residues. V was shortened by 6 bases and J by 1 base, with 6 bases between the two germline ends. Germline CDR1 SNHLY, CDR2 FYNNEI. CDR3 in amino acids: CASRGQNTGELFF. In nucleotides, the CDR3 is TGTGCCAGCAGGGGACAGAACACCGGGGAGCTGTTTTTT.

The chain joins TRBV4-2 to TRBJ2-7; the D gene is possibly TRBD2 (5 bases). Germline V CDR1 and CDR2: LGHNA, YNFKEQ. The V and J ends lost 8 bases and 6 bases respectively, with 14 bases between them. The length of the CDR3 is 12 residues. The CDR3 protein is CASCSMGSEQYF. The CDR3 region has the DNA TGTGCCAGCTGCTCGATGGGGAGCGAGCAGTACTTC.

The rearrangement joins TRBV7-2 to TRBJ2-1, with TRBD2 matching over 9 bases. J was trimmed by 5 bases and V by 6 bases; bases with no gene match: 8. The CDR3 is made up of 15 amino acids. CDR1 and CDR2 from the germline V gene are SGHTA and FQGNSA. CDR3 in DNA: TGTGCCAGCAGTCGTAGCGGGAGTACCCACAATGAGCAGTTCTTC. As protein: CASSRSGSTHNEQFF. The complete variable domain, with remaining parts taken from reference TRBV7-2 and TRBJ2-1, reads GAGVSQSPSNKVTEKGKDVELRCDPISGHTALYWYRQSLGQGLEFLIYFQGNSAPDKSGLPSDRFSAERTGGSVSTLTIQRTQQEDSAVYLCASSRSGSTHNEQFFGPGTRLTVL.

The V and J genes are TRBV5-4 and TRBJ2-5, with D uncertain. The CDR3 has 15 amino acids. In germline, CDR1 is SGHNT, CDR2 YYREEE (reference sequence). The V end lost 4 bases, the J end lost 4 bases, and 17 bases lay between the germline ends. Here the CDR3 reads CASSPTGPEAETQYF. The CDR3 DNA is TGTGCCAGCAGCCCGACGGGCCCCGAGGCAGAGACCCAGTACTTC.

CDR3 loop: CASRPNRGGAGQYF. In nucleotides, the CDR3 is TGTGCCAGCAGACCTAATAGGGGGGGCGCGGGCCAGTACTTC. This chain joins TRBV7-9 and TRBJ2-5, with TRBD2 as a possible D gene (7 bases). The CDR3 totals 14 residues. Germline CDR1 and CDR2: SEHNR and FQNEAQ (reference sequence). Trimming took 6 bases from V and 10 from J, leaving 21 bases between them. Using reference TRBV7-9 and TRBJ2-5 for the parts outside the CDR3, the full variable domain is DTGVSQNPRHKITKRGQNVTFRCDPISEHNRLYWYRQTLGQGPEFLTYFQNEAQLEKSRLLSDRFSAERPKGSFSTLEIQRTEQGDSAMYLCASRPNRGGAGQYFGPGTRLLVL.